The rows below give T cell receptor beta chains drawn from one sample of a study of T cell responses to AZD1222 COVID-19 vaccine. Sequencing was performed with immunoSEQ multiplex PCR; in TCRdb, only in-frame clones are kept and a portion is missing. The sample lists 90,000 to 150,000 clones, less than 90% occurring once. The source material was peripheral blood, sampled on day 0 of AZD1222 vaccination. The receptor set was obtained from an adult in good health. CDR3s include the opening cysteine and the closing phenylalanine or tryptophan. D genes are given only for firm matches. Only part of the rows carry a size: once, few, many, or a class if the clone is expanded.

v_gene: TRBV15; j_gene: TRBJ1-5; d_gene: .; abundance: .; CDR3nt: TGTGCCACCAGCAGAGGAGAGTCAAATCAGCCCCAGCATTTT; CDR3aa: CATSRGESNQPQHF
v_gene: TRBV11-2; j_gene: TRBJ2-1; d_gene: .; abundance: .; CDR3nt: TGTGCCAGCAGCTTAGATCGAATAGCGAGCAATGAGCAGTTCTTC; CDR3aa: CASSLDRIASNEQFF
v_gene: TRBV10-3; j_gene: TRBJ2-7; d_gene: TRBD2; abundance: .; CDR3nt: TGTGCCATCAGTGGGGCGGGAGAAAAGCAGTACTTC; CDR3aa: CAISGAGEKQYF
v_gene: TRBV6-5; j_gene: TRBJ1-2; d_gene: TRBD1; abundance: .; CDR3nt: TGTGCCAGCAGCCTGGGACAGGGCCCGGGCTACACCTTC; CDR3aa: CASSLGQGPGYTF
v_gene: TRBV30; j_gene: TRBJ1-2; d_gene: .; abundance: .; CDR3nt: TGTGCCTGGAGTGTATCGTCAGGGGTCCCTCGCTACACCTTC; CDR3aa: CAWSVSSGVPRYTF
v_gene: TRBV6-5; j_gene: TRBJ1-3; d_gene: .; abundance: .; CDR3nt: TGTGCCAGCGAGCAGTGGAGGGGAGGAGGAAACACCATATATTTT; CDR3aa: CASEQWRGGGNTIYF
v_gene: TRBV21-1; j_gene: TRBJ2-1; d_gene: .; abundance: .; CDR3nt: TGTGCCAGCAGCCAAGGGGGTAGGGACAGGGGCTCGGATGAGCAGTTCTTC; CDR3aa: CASSQGGRDRGSDEQFF
v_gene: TRBV4-1; j_gene: TRBJ2-1; d_gene: .; abundance: .; CDR3nt: TGCGCCAGCAGCTCCCCCCCCGGGAGCTCCTACAATGAGCAGTTCTTC; CDR3aa: CASSSPPGSSYNEQFF
v_gene: TRBV10-3; j_gene: TRBJ1-2; d_gene: TRBD1; abundance: .; CDR3nt: TGTGCCATCACCCAGGACAGGGACGGGATATATGGCTACACCTTC; CDR3aa: CAITQDRDGIYGYTF
v_gene: TRBV2; j_gene: TRBJ1-5; d_gene: .; abundance: few; CDR3nt: TGTGCCAGCACCGAAAGGGGGGGGCAGCCCCAGCATTTT; CDR3aa: CASTERGGQPQHF
v_gene: TRBV7-8; j_gene: TRBJ2-7; d_gene: .; abundance: .; CDR3nt: TGTGCCAGCAGCTTTGCGTCTCTAGCCGCCTACGAGCAGTACTTC; CDR3aa: CASSFASLAAYEQYF
v_gene: TRBV19; j_gene: TRBJ1-1; d_gene: .; abundance: .; CDR3nt: TGTGCCAGCGACCCGGTGCCTAGGGGTACTGAAGCTTTCTTT; CDR3aa: CASDPVPRGTEAFF
v_gene: TRBV7-2; j_gene: TRBJ2-7; d_gene: TRBD2; abundance: once; CDR3nt: TGTGCCAGCAGCTTAGGGGGAGGGAACTATTACGAGCAGTACTTC; CDR3aa: CASSLGGGNYYEQYF
v_gene: TRBV28; j_gene: TRBJ2-7; d_gene: .; abundance: .; CDR3nt: TGTGCCACCTCGGGTAGGGGCCTGAGGGAGCAGTACTTC; CDR3aa: CATSGRGLREQYF
v_gene: TRBV6-5; j_gene: TRBJ1-6; d_gene: TRBD1; abundance: .; CDR3nt: TGTGCCAGCTCGGACAGGGGAATATCACCCCTCCACTTT; CDR3aa: CASSDRGISPLHF
v_gene: TRBV2; j_gene: TRBJ2-1; d_gene: TRBD2; abundance: .; CDR3nt: TGTGCCAGCAGTTTGGGGACTAGCGGGAGTGGCCGCTTCTTC; CDR3aa: CASSLGTSGSGRFF
v_gene: TRBV6-5; j_gene: TRBJ1-5; d_gene: .; abundance: once; CDR3nt: TGTGCCAGCAGTCCAGGGTACCAGCCCCAGCATTTT; CDR3aa: CASSPGYQPQHF
v_gene: TRBV28; j_gene: TRBJ1-1; d_gene: TRBD1; abundance: .; CDR3nt: TGTGCCAGCGAGACAGGGGGCACTGAAGCTTTCTTT; CDR3aa: CASETGGTEAFF
v_gene: TRBV19; j_gene: TRBJ1-6; d_gene: .; abundance: .; CDR3nt: TGTGCCAGTAGTATACCAGGAACCAGAAATTCACCCCTCCACTTT; CDR3aa: CASSIPGTRNSPLHF
v_gene: TRBV5-4; j_gene: TRBJ2-1; d_gene: TRBD2; abundance: .; CDR3nt: TGTGCCAGCAGCTTGGGACTAGCCACCTACAATGAGCAGTTCTTC; CDR3aa: CASSLGLATYNEQFF
v_gene: TRBV19; j_gene: TRBJ2-5; d_gene: .; abundance: .; CDR3nt: TGTGCCAGTAGTACCCCTCGGCAGGCAGGGTACCAAGAGACCCAGTACTTC; CDR3aa: CASSTPRQAGYQETQYF
v_gene: TRBV7-8; j_gene: TRBJ2-6; d_gene: .; abundance: .; CDR3nt: TGTGCCAGCAGCTCCCCTTTCGGAGCCTCTGGGGCCAACGTCCTGACTTTC; CDR3aa: CASSSPFGASGANVLTF
v_gene: TRBV5-1; j_gene: TRBJ2-1; d_gene: TRBD1; abundance: .; CDR3nt: TGCGCCAGCAGCTTGGCAGGGGGAACATACAATGAGCAGTTCTTC; CDR3aa: CASSLAGGTYNEQFF
v_gene: TRBV11-2; j_gene: TRBJ1-1; d_gene: TRBD1; abundance: once; CDR3nt: TGTGCCAGCAGCTTAGCGGCGACTGGGACAGCCGTTTGGGGCACTGAAGCTTTCTTT; CDR3aa: CASSLAATGTAVWGTEAFF
v_gene: TRBV10-3; j_gene: TRBJ1-5; d_gene: .; abundance: .; CDR3nt: TGTGCCATCAGTGAGGGGCAGGGGTATAGCAATCAGCCCCAGCATTTT; CDR3aa: CAISEGQGYSNQPQHF
v_gene: TRBV6-5; j_gene: TRBJ1-5; d_gene: .; abundance: .; CDR3nt: TGTGCCAGCAGTTACGAAGGGGGAAGACCCCAGCATTTT; CDR3aa: CASSYEGGRPQHF
v_gene: TRBV27; j_gene: TRBJ2-2; d_gene: .; abundance: .; CDR3nt: TGTGCCAGCAGTCCCGGGGTGGGTACCGGGGAGCTGTTTTTT; CDR3aa: CASSPGVGTGELFF
v_gene: TRBV28; j_gene: TRBJ1-5; d_gene: TRBD1; abundance: .; CDR3nt: TGTGCCAGCAGTCCTGAACAGGGGGTCTCAAGCAATCAGCCCCAGCATTTT; CDR3aa: CASSPEQGVSSNQPQHF
v_gene: TRBV10-3; j_gene: TRBJ2-1; d_gene: .; abundance: .; CDR3nt: TGTGCCATCAGTGAGTCGCTCCCCTCCTACAATGAGCAGTTCTTC; CDR3aa: CAISESLPSYNEQFF
v_gene: TRBV11-2; j_gene: TRBJ2-6; d_gene: .; abundance: .; CDR3nt: TGTGCCAGCAGCTTAGGGACACTACCCCTCGGCTCTGGGGCCAACGTCCTGACTTTC; CDR3aa: CASSLGTLPLGSGANVLTF
v_gene: TRBV4-1; j_gene: TRBJ2-1; d_gene: TRBD1; abundance: .; CDR3nt: TGCGCCAGCAGCCTAGACAGGGGTGAGGTGAATGAGCAGTTCTTC; CDR3aa: CASSLDRGEVNEQFF
v_gene: TRBV28; j_gene: TRBJ1-5; d_gene: .; abundance: .; CDR3nt: TGTGCCAGCAGTTTTGGGGGAAATCAGCCCCAGCATTTT; CDR3aa: CASSFGGNQPQHF
v_gene: TRBV24-1; j_gene: TRBJ2-1; d_gene: TRBD2; abundance: .; CDR3nt: TGTGCCACCCGCGGGAGGGAGGTTTACAATGAGCAGTTCTTC; CDR3aa: CATRGREVYNEQFF
v_gene: TRBV5-1; j_gene: TRBJ2-5; d_gene: TRBD2; abundance: few; CDR3nt: TGCGCCAGCAGCTTGACAGCGGGAGCTGTGGAGACCCAGTACTTC; CDR3aa: CASSLTAGAVETQYF
v_gene: TRBV28; j_gene: TRBJ1-4; d_gene: TRBD1; abundance: .; CDR3nt: TGTGCCAGCAGCCGGGGACAGGGGAATGAAAAACTGTTTTTT; CDR3aa: CASSRGQGNEKLFF
v_gene: TRBV24-1; j_gene: TRBJ2-3; d_gene: TRBD2; abundance: .; CDR3nt: TGTGCCACCAGCCCACCCAGCGGGAGGGGAGCAGATACGCAGTATTTT; CDR3aa: CATSPPSGRGADTQYF
v_gene: TRBV10-1; j_gene: TRBJ2-7; d_gene: TRBD2; abundance: .; CDR3nt: TGCGCCAGCAGTGAGTTGGGGGGGGGCTACGAGCAGTACTTC; CDR3aa: CASSELGGGYEQYF
v_gene: TRBV20-1; j_gene: TRBJ2-1; d_gene: .; abundance: .; CDR3nt: TGCAGTCCTAGGCGGGGAGATGAGCAGTTCTTC; CDR3aa: CSPRRGDEQFF